These T cell receptor beta chains were read from a single sample in a study of shared clonotypes between healthy human individuals. Repertoires were generated with immunoSEQ multiplex PCR, while TCRdb's copy carries only in-frame clones and drops some. The sample contains about 2.4 million clones, approximately 93% of which appear only once. Sequenced input: naive CD4+ T cells from PBMCs. These receptors were collected from a man between 18 and 35 years old in good health. Some clones in this sample may be carry-over from other donors' samples. Both conserved end residues are part of each CDR3. The order of the fields is J gene, D gene, V gene, clone size, CDR3 DNA, CDR3 protein. A D gene is named only where the DNA matches it firmly. Where a row states a size, it is once, few, many or the class of an expanded clone; other rows omit it.

J gene: TRBJ1-2
D gene: TRBD1
V gene: TRBV28
clone size: -
CDR3 DNA: TGTGCCAGCAGCCTACAGGGGGCCGCCTATGGCTACACCTTC
CDR3 protein: CASSLQGAAYGYTF

J gene: TRBJ2-7
D gene: -
V gene: TRBV11-1
clone size: -
CDR3 DNA: TGTGCCAGCAGTTTTGAAGGGGGCTACGAGCAGTACTTC
CDR3 protein: CASSFEGGYEQYF

J gene: TRBJ2-3
D gene: -
V gene: TRBV11-3
clone size: once
CDR3 DNA: TGTGCCAGCAGCTTAGGTTATGTCTACCCTGAATGGTCAGATACGCAGTATTTT
CDR3 protein: CASSLGYVYPEWSDTQYF

J gene: TRBJ2-1
D gene: -
V gene: TRBV9
clone size: -
CDR3 DNA: TGTGCCAGCAGCCTCCTCACTACCCCGTCCCAGAGCTCCTACAATGAGCAGTTCTTC
CDR3 protein: CASSLLTTPSQSSYNEQFF

J gene: TRBJ2-1
D gene: -
V gene: TRBV28
clone size: -
CDR3 DNA: TGTGCCAGCAGTCCCTTGGGGGGGCTTAAAAATGAGCAGTTCTTC
CDR3 protein: CASSPLGGLKNEQFF

J gene: TRBJ1-2
D gene: -
V gene: TRBV28
clone size: -
CDR3 DNA: TGTGCCAGCAGTTTGGCAGGGTGGTCCCGAGGCTACACCTTC
CDR3 protein: CASSLAGWSRGYTF

J gene: TRBJ2-5
D gene: -
V gene: TRBV20-1
clone size: -
CDR3 DNA: TGCAGTGCTGGTAGGGAGACCCAGTACTTC
CDR3 protein: CSAGRETQYF

J gene: TRBJ2-1
D gene: -
V gene: TRBV9
clone size: -
CDR3 DNA: TGTGCCAGCAGCGCCTTGGGCGAGCAGTTCTTC
CDR3 protein: CASSALGEQFF

J gene: TRBJ1-4
D gene: -
V gene: TRBV19
clone size: -
CDR3 DNA: TGTGCCAGTAGATGGGGCCAGGGGTCGGAAAAACTGTTTTTT
CDR3 protein: CASRWGQGSEKLFF

J gene: TRBJ1-5
D gene: -
V gene: TRBV7-2
clone size: -
CDR3 DNA: TGTGCCAGCAGCACCCCAACAGGAGTTGTTAGCAATCAGCCCCAGCATTTT
CDR3 protein: CASSTPTGVVSNQPQHF

J gene: TRBJ2-7
D gene: -
V gene: TRBV5-1
clone size: -
CDR3 DNA: TGCGCCAGCAGCCCCCTGGGACAACAGCGCGAGCAGTACTTC
CDR3 protein: CASSPLGQQREQYF

J gene: TRBJ1-2
D gene: -
V gene: TRBV12-5
clone size: -
CDR3 DNA: TGTGCTAGTGGTTTTTTTGACCAACCTTTGGTAAGCAAGAGCTACACCTTC
CDR3 protein: CASGFFDQPLVSKSYTF

J gene: TRBJ1-1
D gene: -
V gene: TRBV28
clone size: -
CDR3 DNA: TGTGCCAGCAGGGTTAACACTGAAGCTTTCTTT
CDR3 protein: CASRVNTEAFF

J gene: TRBJ2-3
D gene: -
V gene: TRBV7-8
clone size: -
CDR3 DNA: TGTGCCAGCAGCTCTTACACAGATACGCAGTATTTT
CDR3 protein: CASSSYTDTQYF

J gene: TRBJ2-5
D gene: -
V gene: TRBV6-5
clone size: -
CDR3 DNA: TGTGCCAGCAGTTACCAGACAGCCCCCCAAGAGACCCAGTACTTC
CDR3 protein: CASSYQTAPQETQYF

J gene: TRBJ1-1
D gene: TRBD1
V gene: TRBV18
clone size: once
CDR3 DNA: TGTGCCAGCTCACGAGGGCTACAGGGGGGCTCTGAAGCTTTCTTT
CDR3 protein: CASSRGLQGGSEAFF

J gene: TRBJ2-2
D gene: -
V gene: TRBV4-1
clone size: -
CDR3 DNA: TGCGCCAGCAGCCAAGTAATGACCGGGGAGCTGTTTTTT
CDR3 protein: CASSQVMTGELFF

J gene: TRBJ2-7
D gene: -
V gene: TRBV19
clone size: -
CDR3 DNA: TGTGCCAGTAGTTCCACATACGAGCAGTACTTC
CDR3 protein: CASSSTYEQYF

J gene: TRBJ2-1
D gene: TRBD2
V gene: TRBV4-2
clone size: -
CDR3 DNA: TGTGCCAGCACCAACTCCTGGACTAGCGGGAGGGCCAGTGGTCTTAATGAGCAGTTCTTC
CDR3 protein: CASTNSWTSGRASGLNEQFF

J gene: TRBJ1-5
D gene: -
V gene: TRBV6-1
clone size: -
CDR3 DNA: TGTGCCAGCAGTGAAGCACGGCAGTTTAGCAATCAGCCCCAGCATTTT
CDR3 protein: CASSEARQFSNQPQHF

J gene: TRBJ2-6
D gene: TRBD2
V gene: TRBV5-6
clone size: -
CDR3 DNA: TGTGCCAGCAGCTTGACTAGCGGGAGTGACTCTGGGGCCAACGTCCTGACTTTC
CDR3 protein: CASSLTSGSDSGANVLTF

J gene: TRBJ1-5
D gene: -
V gene: TRBV18
clone size: -
CDR3 DNA: TGTGCCAGCTCACCACAGCAGGGTAAGGGGAGAGGACAGCCCCAGCATTTT
CDR3 protein: CASSPQQGKGRGQPQHF

J gene: TRBJ1-1
D gene: -
V gene: TRBV9
clone size: -
CDR3 DNA: TGTGCCAGCAGCGTACAGCCGTCGGTGGGCACTGAAGCTTTCTTT
CDR3 protein: CASSVQPSVGTEAFF

J gene: TRBJ1-3
D gene: -
V gene: TRBV18
clone size: -
CDR3 DNA: TGTGCCAGCTCACCACTCACGGGAAGCGGGAACACCATATATTTT
CDR3 protein: CASSPLTGSGNTIYF